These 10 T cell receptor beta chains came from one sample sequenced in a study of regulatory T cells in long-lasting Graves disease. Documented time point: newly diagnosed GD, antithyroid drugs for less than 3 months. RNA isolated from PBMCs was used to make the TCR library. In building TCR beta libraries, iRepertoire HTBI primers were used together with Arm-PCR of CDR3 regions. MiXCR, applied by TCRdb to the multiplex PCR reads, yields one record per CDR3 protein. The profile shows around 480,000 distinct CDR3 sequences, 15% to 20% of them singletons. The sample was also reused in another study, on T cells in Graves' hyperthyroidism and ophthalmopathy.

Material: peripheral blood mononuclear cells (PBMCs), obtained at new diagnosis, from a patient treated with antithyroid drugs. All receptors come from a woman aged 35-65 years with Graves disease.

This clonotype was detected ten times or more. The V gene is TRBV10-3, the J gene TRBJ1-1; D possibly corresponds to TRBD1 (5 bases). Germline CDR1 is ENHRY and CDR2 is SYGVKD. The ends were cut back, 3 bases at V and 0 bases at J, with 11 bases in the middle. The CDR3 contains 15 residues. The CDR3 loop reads CAISDTRGMNTEAFF. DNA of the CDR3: TGTGCCATCAGTGATACGAGGGGAATGAACACTGAAGCTTTCTTT.

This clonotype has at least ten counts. CDR3 amino acids: CASRSGVAGANVLTF. DNA for the CDR3: TGTGCCAGCAGGTCAGGGGTGGCTGGGGCCAACGTCCTGACTTTC. V gene TRBV12-3 or TRBV12-4 combines with J gene TRBJ2-6, with TRBD1 as a possible D gene (6 bases). This CDR3 comprises 15 residues. The V end lost 6 bases, the J end lost 2 bases, and 11 bases lay between the germline ends.

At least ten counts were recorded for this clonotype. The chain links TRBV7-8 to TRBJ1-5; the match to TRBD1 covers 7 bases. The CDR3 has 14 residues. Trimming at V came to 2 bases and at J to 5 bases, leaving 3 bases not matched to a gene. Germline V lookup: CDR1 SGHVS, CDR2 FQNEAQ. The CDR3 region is CASSLRTGDQPQHF. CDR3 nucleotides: TGTGCCAGCAGCTTAAGAACAGGGGATCAGCCCCAGCATTTT.

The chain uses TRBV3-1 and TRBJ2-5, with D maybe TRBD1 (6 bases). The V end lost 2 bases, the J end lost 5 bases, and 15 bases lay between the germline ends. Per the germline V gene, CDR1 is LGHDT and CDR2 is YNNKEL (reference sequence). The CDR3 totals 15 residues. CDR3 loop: CASSQQRTGLETQYF. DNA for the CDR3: TGTGCCAGCAGCCAACAAAGAACAGGGCTGGAGACCCAGTACTTC.

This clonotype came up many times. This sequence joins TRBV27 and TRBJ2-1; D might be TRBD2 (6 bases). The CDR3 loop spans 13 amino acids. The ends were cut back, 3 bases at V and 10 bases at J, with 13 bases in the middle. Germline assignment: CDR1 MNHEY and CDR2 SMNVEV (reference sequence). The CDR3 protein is CASSFRGGEEQFF. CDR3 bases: TGTGCCAGCAGTTTCCGAGGCGGGGAGGAGCAGTTCTTC.

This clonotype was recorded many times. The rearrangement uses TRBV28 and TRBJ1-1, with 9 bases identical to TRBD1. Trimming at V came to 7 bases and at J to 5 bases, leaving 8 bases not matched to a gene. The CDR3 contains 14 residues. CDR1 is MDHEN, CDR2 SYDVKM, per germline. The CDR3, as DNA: TGTGCCAGCAACATCGGGACAGGGCATACTGAAGCTTTCTTT. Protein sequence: CASNIGTGHTEAFF.

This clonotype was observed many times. CDR3 sequence (DNA): TGTGCCAGCAGCCCAGGGGCGGGGGCCTACAATGAGCAGTTCTTC. Encoded protein: CASSPGAGAYNEQFF. This rearrangement joins TRBV28 to TRBJ2-1; tentative D call: TRBD2 (7 bases). This CDR3 spans 15 amino acids. Per the germline V gene, CDR1 is MDHEN and CDR2 is SYDVKM. V dropped 6 bases and J dropped 2 bases, with 14 bases sitting between them.

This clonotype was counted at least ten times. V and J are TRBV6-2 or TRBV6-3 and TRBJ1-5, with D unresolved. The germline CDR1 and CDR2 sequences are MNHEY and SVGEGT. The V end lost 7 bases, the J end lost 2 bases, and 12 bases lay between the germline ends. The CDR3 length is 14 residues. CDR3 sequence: CASNYAWGNQPQHF. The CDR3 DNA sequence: TGTGCCAGCAATTATGCCTGGGGCAATCAGCCCCAGCATTTT.

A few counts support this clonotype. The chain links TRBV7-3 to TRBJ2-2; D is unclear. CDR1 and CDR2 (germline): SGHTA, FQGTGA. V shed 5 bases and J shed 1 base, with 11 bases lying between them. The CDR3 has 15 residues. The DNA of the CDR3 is TGTGCCAGCAGCGTTGACATACAGAACACCGGGGAGCTGTTTTTT. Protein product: CASSVDIQNTGELFF. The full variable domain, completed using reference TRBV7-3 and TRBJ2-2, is GAGVSQTPSNKVTEKGKYVELRCDPISGHTALYWYRQSLGQGPEFLIYFQGTGAADDSGLPNDRFFAVRPEGSVSTLKIQRTERGDSAVYLCASSVDIQNTGELFFGEGSRLTVL.

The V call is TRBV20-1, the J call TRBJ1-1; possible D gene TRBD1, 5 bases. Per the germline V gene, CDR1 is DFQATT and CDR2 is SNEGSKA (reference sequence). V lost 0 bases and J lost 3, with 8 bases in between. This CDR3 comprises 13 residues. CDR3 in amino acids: CSARDGGDTEAFF. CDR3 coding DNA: TGCAGTGCTAGAGATGGGGGGGACACTGAAGCTTTCTTT.